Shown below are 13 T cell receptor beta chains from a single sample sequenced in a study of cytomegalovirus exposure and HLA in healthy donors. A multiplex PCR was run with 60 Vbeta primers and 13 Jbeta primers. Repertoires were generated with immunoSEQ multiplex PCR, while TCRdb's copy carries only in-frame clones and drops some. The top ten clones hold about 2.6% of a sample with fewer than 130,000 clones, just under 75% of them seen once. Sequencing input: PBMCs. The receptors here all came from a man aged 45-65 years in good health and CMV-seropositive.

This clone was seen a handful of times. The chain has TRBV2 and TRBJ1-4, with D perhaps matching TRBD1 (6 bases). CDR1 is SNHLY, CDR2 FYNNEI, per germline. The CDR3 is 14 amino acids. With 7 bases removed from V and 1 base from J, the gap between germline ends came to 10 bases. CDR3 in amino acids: CASKSQGTNEKLFF. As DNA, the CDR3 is TGTGCCAGCAAATCACAGGGAACTAATGAAAAACTGTTTTTT.

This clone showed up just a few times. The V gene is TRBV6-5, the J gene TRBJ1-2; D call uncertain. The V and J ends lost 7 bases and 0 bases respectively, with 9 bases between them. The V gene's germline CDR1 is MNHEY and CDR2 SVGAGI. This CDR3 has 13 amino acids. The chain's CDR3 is CASTLQSNYGYTF. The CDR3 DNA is TGTGCCAGCACCCTCCAGTCTAACTATGGCTACACCTTC.

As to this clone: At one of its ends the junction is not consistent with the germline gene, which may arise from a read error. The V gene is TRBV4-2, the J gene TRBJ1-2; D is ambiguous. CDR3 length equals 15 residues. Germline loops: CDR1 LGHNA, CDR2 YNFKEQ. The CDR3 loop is CASSQGPGIVYVYTF. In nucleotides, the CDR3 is TGTGCCAGCAGCCAAGGGCCCGGGATAGTCTATGTCTACACCTTC.

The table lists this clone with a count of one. The CDR3 DNA sequence: TGTGCCAGCAGCTTGTCACAGAGTAGCACAGATACGCAGTATTTT. This sequence encodes CASSLSQSSTDTQYF. The chain employs TRBV11-2 and TRBJ2-3; D ambiguous. The CDR3 consists of 15 residues. Germline V gene data show CDR1 as SGHAT and CDR2 as FQNNGV. The V and J ends lost 3 bases and 0 bases respectively, with 10 bases between them.

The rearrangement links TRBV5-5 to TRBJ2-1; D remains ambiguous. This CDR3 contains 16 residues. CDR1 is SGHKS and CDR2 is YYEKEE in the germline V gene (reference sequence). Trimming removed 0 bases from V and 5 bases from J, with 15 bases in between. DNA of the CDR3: TGTGCCAGCAGCTTGGAACAGACCTTTCAGAACAATGAGCAGTTCTTC. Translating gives CASSLEQTFQNNEQFF.

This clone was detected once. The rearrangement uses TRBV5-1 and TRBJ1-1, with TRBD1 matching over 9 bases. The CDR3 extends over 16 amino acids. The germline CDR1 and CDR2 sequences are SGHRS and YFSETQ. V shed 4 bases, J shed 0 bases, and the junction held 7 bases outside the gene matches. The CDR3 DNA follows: TGCGCCAGCAGCCTGGGACAGGGACACATGAACACTGAAGCTTTCTTT. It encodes CASSLGQGHMNTEAFF.

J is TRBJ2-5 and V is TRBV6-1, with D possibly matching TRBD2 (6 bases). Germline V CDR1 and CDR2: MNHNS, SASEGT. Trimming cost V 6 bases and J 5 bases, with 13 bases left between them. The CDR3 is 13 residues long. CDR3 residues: CASSRRGMETQYF. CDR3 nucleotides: TGTGCCAGCAGCCGCCGGGGGATGGAGACCCAGTACTTC.

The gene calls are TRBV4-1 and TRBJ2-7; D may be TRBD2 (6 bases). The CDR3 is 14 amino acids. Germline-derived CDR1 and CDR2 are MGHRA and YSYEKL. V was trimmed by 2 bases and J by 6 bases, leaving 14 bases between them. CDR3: CASSQPTRRAEQYF. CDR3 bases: TGCGCCAGCAGCCAACCTACTAGGAGGGCCGAGCAGTACTTC.

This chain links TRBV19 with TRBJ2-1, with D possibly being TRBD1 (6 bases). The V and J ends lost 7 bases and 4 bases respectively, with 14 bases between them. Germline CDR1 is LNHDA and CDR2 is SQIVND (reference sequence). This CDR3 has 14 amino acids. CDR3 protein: CASTTGTSYNEQFF. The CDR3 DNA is TGTGCCAGTACCACGGGGACATCTTACAATGAGCAGTTCTTC.

The CDR3 nucleotides read TGTGCCAGCAGTGAAGGGCAGTATAGCAATCAGCCCCAGCATTTT. Residues: CASSEGQYSNQPQHF. The chain has TRBV6-1 and TRBJ1-5; no clear D gene. The CDR3 extends over 15 amino acids. V lost 1 base, J lost 0 bases, and 7 bases lay in between. Germline V lookup: CDR1 MNHNS, CDR2 SASEGT.

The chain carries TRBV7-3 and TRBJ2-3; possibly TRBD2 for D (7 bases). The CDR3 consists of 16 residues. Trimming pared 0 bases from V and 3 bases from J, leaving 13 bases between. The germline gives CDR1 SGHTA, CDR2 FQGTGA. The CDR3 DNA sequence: TGTGCCAGCAGCTTAACGAGGGGGGAGGGGACAGATACGCAGTATTTT. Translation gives CASSLTRGEGTDTQYF.

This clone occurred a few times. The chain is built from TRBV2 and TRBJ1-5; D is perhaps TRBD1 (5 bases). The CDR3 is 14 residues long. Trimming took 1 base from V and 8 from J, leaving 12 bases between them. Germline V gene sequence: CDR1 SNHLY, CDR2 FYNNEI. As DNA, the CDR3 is TGTGCCAGCAGTGAAGGGGGCAGCCCCAAGCCCCAGCATTTT. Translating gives CASSEGGSPKPQHF.

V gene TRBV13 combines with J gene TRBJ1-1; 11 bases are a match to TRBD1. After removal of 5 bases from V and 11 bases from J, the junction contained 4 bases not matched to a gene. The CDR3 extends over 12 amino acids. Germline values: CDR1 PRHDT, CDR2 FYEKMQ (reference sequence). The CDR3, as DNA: TGTGCCAGCAGCACCGGACAGGGGGCGGCTTTCTTT. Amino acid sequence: CASSTGQGAAFF.